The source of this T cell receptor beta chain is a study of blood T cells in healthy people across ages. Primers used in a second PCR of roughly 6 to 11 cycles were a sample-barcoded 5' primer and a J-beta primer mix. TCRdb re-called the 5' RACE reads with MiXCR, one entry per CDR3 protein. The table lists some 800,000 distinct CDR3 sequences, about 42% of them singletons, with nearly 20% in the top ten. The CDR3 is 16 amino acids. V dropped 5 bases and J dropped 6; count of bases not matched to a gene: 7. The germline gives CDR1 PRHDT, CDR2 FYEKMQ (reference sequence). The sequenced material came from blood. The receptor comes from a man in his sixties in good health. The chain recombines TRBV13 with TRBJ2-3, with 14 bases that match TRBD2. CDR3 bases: TGTGCCAGCAGCCGCGGGACTAGCGGGGGATATGATACGCAGTATTTT. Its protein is CASSRGTSGGYDTQYF.